What follows are 12 T cell receptor beta chains derived from one specimen sequenced in a study of T-cell memory formation after mild COVID-19. TCRdb reprocessed the 5' RACE reads via MiXCR and lists one record per CDR3 protein. Of about 49,000 distinct CDR3 sequences listed, 27% are singletons. The sample consisted of PBMCs or a T cell subset sorted from them (not recorded which). The receptors were gathered from a man aged 18 to 35 who had mild COVID-19 (a few samples of this study predate the infection). Cell type and time point are not known.

V gene TRBV7-9 combines with J gene TRBJ1-1; a possible D gene is TRBD1 (6 bases). The germline CDR1 and CDR2 sequences are SEHNR and FQNEAQ (reference sequence). Trimming cost V 4 bases and J 1 base, with 10 bases left between them. The CDR3 runs 14 residues. CDR3 DNA: TGTGCCAGCAGCTCCCAGGACAGGAACACTGAAGCTTTCTTT. Translating gives CASSSQDRNTEAFF. Full variable domain (missing parts from reference TRBV7-9 and TRBJ1-1): DTGVSQNPRHKITKRGQNVTFRCDPISEHNRLYWYRQTLGQGPEFLTYFQNEAQLEKSRLLSDRFSAERPKGSFSTLEIQRTEQGDSAMYLCASSSQDRNTEAFFGQGTRLTVV.

The V gene is TRBV20-1, the J gene TRBJ1-2, with D uncertain. Germline assignment: CDR1 DFQATT and CDR2 SNEGSKA (reference sequence). This CDR3 is 12 amino acids long. The V gene lost 4 bases and the J gene lost 6 bases, with 12 bases spanning the gap. The CDR3 protein is CSAISGFDGYTF. The CDR3 region has the DNA TGCAGTGCTATAAGTGGTTTCGATGGCTACACCTTC.

The genes are TRBV29-1 and TRBJ1-2; D is possibly TRBD1 (5 bases). From germline, CDR1 is SQVTM and CDR2 ANQGSEA. Trimming pared 0 bases from V and 0 bases from J, leaving 17 bases between. The CDR3 consists of 17 residues. CDR3 coding DNA: TGCAGCGTTGAAGAGGAGGGCAGGGAGTCAGCTAACTATGGCTACACCTTC. Encoded protein: CSVEEEGRESANYGYTF. The variable domain in full, with the rest retrieved from reference TRBV29-1 and TRBJ1-2, is SAVISQKPSRDICQRGTSLTIQCQVDSQVTMMFWYRQQPGQSLTLIATANQGSEATYESGFVIDKFPISRPNLTFSTLTVSNMSPEDSSIYLCSVEEEGRESANYGYTFGSGTRLTVV.

The chain carries TRBV5-6 and TRBJ2-7; the D gene is possibly TRBD2 (6 bases). The V gene's germline CDR1 is SGHDT and CDR2 YYEEEE. The CDR3 covers 14 residues. V was trimmed by 0 bases and J by 6 bases, leaving 13 bases between them. The CDR3: CASSLDAGPIEQYF. CDR3 nucleotides: TGTGCCAGCAGCTTGGATGCGGGGCCCATCGAGCAGTACTTC.

This clonotype was recorded a few times. V and J are TRBV27 and TRBJ2-7, with D possibly being TRBD2 (6 bases). From germline, CDR1 is MNHEY and CDR2 SMNVEV (reference sequence). The CDR3 covers 16 residues. V was trimmed by 4 bases and J by 5 bases, leaving 21 bases between them. For the CDR3, the DNA is TGTGCCAGCAGTTGGCCGGAGGGAATAGGTCGGGACGAGCAGTACGTC. This gives the protein CASSWPEGIGRDEQYV.

This clonotype was recorded a few times. The chain carries TRBV19 and TRBJ1-5; D is possibly TRBD1 (6 bases). V shed 4 bases and J shed 5 bases, with 12 bases lying between them. This CDR3 spans 14 amino acids. Germline lookup yields CDR1 LNHDA and CDR2 SQIVND (reference sequence). For the CDR3, the DNA is TGTGCCAGTAGTAGCCGGACAGCAGATCAGCCCCAGCATTTT. Translation gives CASSSRTADQPQHF.

The V call is TRBV4-3, the J call TRBJ2-1; the match to TRBD2 covers 11 bases. J was trimmed by 5 bases and V by 8 bases; bases with no gene match: 2. This CDR3 contains 13 residues. Per germline, CDR1 LGHNA and CDR2 YSLEER. As DNA, the CDR3 is TGCGCCAGCTCACTAGCGGGGGACAATGAGCAGTTCTTC. It encodes CASSLAGDNEQFF.

The gene calls are TRBV15 and TRBJ2-1; D call uncertain. In germline, CDR1 is LNHNV, CDR2 YYDKDF (reference sequence). This CDR3 is built from 14 residues. V was clipped by 0 bases and J by 5 bases, with 8 bases between them. The CDR3 reads CATSRERQDNEQFF. The CDR3 DNA reads TGTGCCACCAGCAGAGAGAGGCAGGACAATGAGCAGTTCTTC.

This clonotype has just a few counts. The chain links TRBV4-1 to TRBJ2-7; a weak D match, TRBD2 (6 bases). Trimming took off 2 bases at V and 6 bases at J, with 20 bases between the two ends. CDR3 length equals 16 residues. Looked up from germline, CDR1 is MGHRA and CDR2 is YSYEKL. The DNA of the CDR3 is TGCGCCAGCAGCCAAAATATGGTGCGGGGCGCAGGCGAGCAGTACTTC. Encoded protein: CASSQNMVRGAGEQYF.

The rearrangement links TRBV27 to TRBJ2-3; 9 bases line up with TRBD1. Looked up from germline, CDR1 is MNHEY and CDR2 is SMNVEV (reference sequence). There are 16 residues in the CDR3. V shed 7 bases and J 1 base; nucleotides not matched to a gene: 9. The CDR3 protein is CASTYLGTGRTDTQYF. CDR3 DNA sequence: TGTGCCAGCACATACCTCGGGACAGGGCGCACAGATACGCAGTATTTT.

This clonotype was counted between two and nine times. This chain joins TRBV5-1 and TRBJ1-1, with 7 bases matching TRBD1. CDR3 size: 13 residues. From germline, CDR1 is SGHRS and CDR2 YFSETQ. V lost 2 bases, J lost 4 bases, and 2 bases stayed unmatched. The CDR3 DNA reads TGCGCCAGCAGCTTCACAGGGGTCACTGAAGCTTTCTTT. It encodes CASSFTGVTEAFF.

The J gene is TRBJ2-7, the V gene TRBV10-2; 13 positions match TRBD2. From germline, CDR1 is WSHSY and CDR2 SAAADI. Trimming at V came to 0 bases and at J to 5 bases, leaving 4 bases not matched to a gene. The CDR3 spans 16 residues. The CDR3 sequence: CASSESWTSGGHEQYF. For the CDR3, the DNA is TGCGCCAGCAGTGAGTCCTGGACTAGCGGGGGACACGAGCAGTACTTC.